The 20 T cell receptor beta chains below come from one sample, sequenced in a study of CD8 T cells in Susac syndrome. Roughly 0.45 to 1 ug RNA was reverse transcribed with random hexamers. TCRdb re-called the immunoSEQ multiplex PCR reads with MiXCR, one entry per CDR3 protein. The data hold some 110,000 distinct CDR3 sequences, with over 85% observed a single time. What was sequenced was CD4+ T cells from PBMCs. The receptor set was obtained from a human donor in good health.

The chain employs TRBV4-1 and TRBJ1-5, with no clear D. Per germline, CDR1 MGHRA and CDR2 YSYEKL. V shed 3 bases and J shed 11 bases, with 17 bases lying between them. This CDR3 spans 14 amino acids. DNA for the CDR3: TGCGCCAGCAGCCAGAGGGCCCTTGGTGGGGCCCAGCATTTT. Protein: CASSQRALGGAQHF.

The chain is built from TRBV20-1 and TRBJ2-7; possible D gene TRBD1, 6 bases. Germline V gene data show CDR1 as DFQATT and CDR2 as SNEGSKA (reference sequence). V dropped 6 bases and J dropped 3 bases, with 12 bases sitting between them. This CDR3 comprises 12 residues. The CDR3 nucleotides read TGCAGTGCCGAAAGACAGGTCTACGAGCAGTACTTC. Translating gives CSAERQVYEQYF.

The chain recombines TRBV2 with TRBJ2-4; 8 positions match TRBD2. Germline assignment: CDR1 SNHLY and CDR2 FYNNEI. Losses at the gene ends were 7 bases for V and 0 bases for J; bases not matched to a gene: 8. The CDR3 has 16 residues. The CDR3 loop reads CASTRGGTLAKNIQYF. In nucleotides, the CDR3 is TGTGCCAGCACCCGGGGGGGAACTCTAGCCAAAAACATTCAGTACTTC.

V is TRBV7-9 and J is TRBJ1-1; D not resolved. Trimming stripped 6 bases from V and 6 bases from J, with 11 bases between. The CDR3 covers 12 residues. Per the germline V gene, CDR1 is SEHNR and CDR2 is FQNEAQ (reference sequence). The CDR3 DNA follows: TGTGCCAGCAGTCATCAGGAACCTGAAGCTTTCTTT. Amino acids: CASSHQEPEAFF. Full variable domain (rest looked up from reference TRBV7-9 and TRBJ1-1): DTGVSQNPRHKITKRGQNVTFRCDPISEHNRLYWYRQTLGQGPEFLTYFQNEAQLEKSRLLSDRFSAERPKGSFSTLEIQRTEQGDSAMYLCASSHQEPEAFFGQGTRLTVV.

The CDR3 nucleotides are TGTGCCAGCAGTAGCGGAAAGGGGACAGAAAACTATGGCTACACCTTC. Residues: CASSSGKGTENYGYTF. This chain connects TRBV12-3 or TRBV12-4 to TRBJ1-2; 7 bases line up with TRBD1. V shed 5 bases, J shed 2 bases, and the junction held 11 bases outside the gene matches. This CDR3 is built from 16 residues.

The chain is built from TRBV25-1 and TRBJ2-7; D gene unclear. There are 14 residues in the CDR3. Between the trimmed V and J ends, which lost 2 bases and 5 bases, there was a span of 13 bases. CDR1 is MGHDK and CDR2 is SYGVNS in the germline V gene. CDR3 bases: TGTGCCAGCAGTGAAACTACCTCTCCTAACGAGCAGTACTTC. Protein product: CASSETTSPNEQYF.

This sequence joins TRBV5-1 and TRBJ1-4; 9 bases line up with TRBD1. V was pared by 4 bases and J by 5 bases, with 6 bases of the junction left unmatched. This CDR3 spans 15 amino acids. The germline gives CDR1 SGHRS, CDR2 YFSETQ. CDR3 region: CASSLRDRGNEKLFF. CDR3 bases: TGCGCCAGCAGCCTCCGCGACAGGGGGAATGAAAAACTGTTTTTT.

The chain recombines TRBV7-9 with TRBJ2-1, with 10 bases aligning to TRBD2. The length of the CDR3 is 17 residues. The germline V gene encodes CDR1 SEHNR and CDR2 FQNEAQ (reference sequence). J lost 3 bases, V lost 5 bases, and 10 bases had no gene match. CDR3 protein: CASSPRWLAGVYNEQFF. CDR3 sequence (DNA): TGTGCCAGCAGCCCCCGGTGGCTAGCGGGGGTCTACAATGAGCAGTTCTTC.

The chain is built from TRBV21-1 and TRBJ2-4; the table's TRBD1 call for D was not verified on the DNA. TRBV21-1 is termed a pseudogene. The CDR3 covers 20 residues. The CDR3 is CASSNSPGQGNSLAKNIQYF. The CDR3 nucleotides are TGTGCCAGCAGCAATTCTCCTGGACAGGGGAATTCTTTAGCCAAAAACATTCAGTACTTC.

The CDR3 sequence: CASMEQGDIAGYTF. CDR3 sequence (DNA): TGTGCCAGTATGGAACAGGGGGATATCGCTGGCTACACCTTC. The V call is TRBV19, the J call TRBJ1-2; 8 bases are shared with TRBD1. Germline trimming cut 7 bases from V and 7 bases from J; bases unmatched to any gene: 11. Germline CDR1 LNHDA, CDR2 SQIVND (reference sequence). The CDR3 sequence is 14 residues long.

The genes are TRBV21-1 and TRBJ2-5; TRBD1, the table's D call, lacks a check against the DNA. TRBV21-1 is given as a pseudogene. The CDR3 extends over 14 amino acids. CDR3 protein: CASSKAGKEETQYF. CDR3 coding DNA: TGTGCCAGCAGCAAGGCCGGGAAGGAGGAGACCCAGTACTTC.

The chain is built from TRBV29-1 and TRBJ2-1; D is unresolved. The length of the CDR3 is 10 residues. Germline loops: CDR1 SQVTM, CDR2 ANQGSEA. CDR3 DNA sequence: TGCACCGCATGGGACAATGAGCAGTTCTTC. The encoded protein is CTAWDNEQFF.

The chain combines TRBV29-1 with TRBJ2-3, with 11 nucleotides matching TRBD2. The V and J ends lost 5 bases and 2 bases, in that order; junction bases with no gene match: 3. Germline V CDR1 and CDR2: SQVTM, ANQGSEA. This CDR3 comprises 14 residues. The CDR3 here is CSVRLAGLTDTQYF. CDR3 in DNA: TGCAGCGTTCGACTAGCGGGACTCACAGATACGCAGTATTTT.

This chain links TRBV30 with TRBJ2-7, with TRBD2 identical over 12 bases. This CDR3 region has 15 residues. Germline loops: CDR1 GTSNPN, CDR2 SVGIG (reference sequence). V was pared by 1 base and J by 8 bases, with 9 bases of the junction left unmatched. CDR3 residues: CAWSDPRLAGAQQYF. CDR3 coding DNA: TGTGCCTGGAGTGACCCCCGACTAGCGGGAGCGCAGCAGTACTTC.

This sequence joins TRBV3-1 and TRBJ1-1; D is perhaps TRBD1 (5 bases). The CDR3 covers 14 residues. The germline V gene has CDR1 LGHDT and CDR2 YNNKEL (reference sequence). Trimming removed 4 bases at V and 1 base at J, with 10 bases between. CDR3 DNA sequence: TGTGCCAGCAGCCCCGGACACTCGAACACTGAAGCTTTCTTT. Translation: CASSPGHSNTEAFF. Supplemented by reference TRBV3-1 and TRBJ1-1, the full variable domain reads DTAVSQTPKYLVTQMGNDKSIKCEQNLGHDTMYWYKQDSKKFLKIMFSYNNKELIINETVPNRFSPKSPDKAHLNLHINSLELGDSAVYFCASSPGHSNTEAFFGQGTRLTVV.

The chain recombines TRBV18 with TRBJ2-1, with D tentatively TRBD1 or TRBD2 (5 bases each). Germline V gene data show CDR1 as KGHSH and CDR2 as LQKENI. The CDR3 covers 14 residues. Trimming pared 2 bases from V and 8 bases from J, leaving 13 bases between. CDR3: CASSPTGAGDEQFF. In nucleotides, the CDR3 is TGTGCCAGCTCACCAACCGGGGCCGGCGATGAGCAGTTCTTC.

V usage is TRBV7-2 and J usage is TRBJ1-1; no clear D. Germline V gene data show CDR1 as SGHTA and CDR2 as FQGNSA. Trimming stripped 0 bases from V and 3 bases from J, with 17 bases between. This CDR3 has 17 amino acids. This CDR3 reads CASSLARGRPTHTEAFF. The CDR3 DNA reads as TGTGCCAGCAGCTTAGCGCGTGGACGCCCAACCCACACTGAAGCTTTCTTT.

The rearrangement uses TRBV23-1 and TRBJ2-2; a weak D match, TRBD1 (5 bases). TRBV23-1 has ORF status, its function being uncertain. CDR3 length: 15 residues. Trimming removed 2 bases at V and 9 bases at J, with 16 bases between. CDR3 amino acids: CASSQGQFLDRELFF. The CDR3 region has the DNA TGCGCCAGCAGTCAAGGACAATTTCTCGACCGGGAGCTGTTTTTT.

This rearrangement joins TRBV27 to TRBJ1-2; 8 bases are a match to TRBD1. Losses at the gene ends were 2 bases for V and 4 bases for J; bases not matched to a gene: 6. Germline CDR1 is MNHEY and CDR2 is SMNVEV (reference sequence). This CDR3 spans 15 amino acids. DNA of the CDR3: TGTGCCAGCAGTTTAACTGCAGGGGGCACCTATGGCTACACCTTC. Amino acid sequence: CASSLTAGGTYGYTF.

The rearrangement uses TRBV29-1 and TRBJ1-5; TRBD1 might be the D (5 bases). Germline-derived CDR1 and CDR2 are SQVTM and ANQGSEA. This CDR3 comprises 13 residues. V was clipped by 3 bases and J by 6 bases, with 12 bases between them. The CDR3 loop is CSVEEARGQPQHF. The CDR3 DNA follows: TGCAGCGTTGAGGAGGCGAGGGGTCAGCCCCAGCATTTT.